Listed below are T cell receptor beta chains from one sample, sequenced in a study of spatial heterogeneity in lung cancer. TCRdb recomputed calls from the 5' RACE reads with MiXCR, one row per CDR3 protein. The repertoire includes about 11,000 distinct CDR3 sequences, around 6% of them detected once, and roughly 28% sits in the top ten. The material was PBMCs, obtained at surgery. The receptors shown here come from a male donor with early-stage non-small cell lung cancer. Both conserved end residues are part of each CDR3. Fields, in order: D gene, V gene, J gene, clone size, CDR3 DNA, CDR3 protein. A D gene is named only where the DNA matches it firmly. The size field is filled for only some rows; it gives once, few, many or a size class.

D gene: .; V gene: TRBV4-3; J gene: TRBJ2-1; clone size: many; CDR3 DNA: TGCGCCAGCAGCCAAGATATAACTAGGGGTCGTCAAGAGCAGTTCTTC; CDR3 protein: CASSQDITRGRQEQFF
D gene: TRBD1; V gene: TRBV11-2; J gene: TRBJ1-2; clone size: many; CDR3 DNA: TGTGCCAGCAGCTTAGGGGACAGGGTACCCTATGGCTACACCTTC; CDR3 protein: CASSLGDRVPYGYTF
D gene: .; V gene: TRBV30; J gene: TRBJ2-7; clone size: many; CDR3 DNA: TGTGCCTGGTCCCTAGGGGCCACCACCGGCGAGCAGTACTTC; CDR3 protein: CAWSLGATTGEQYF
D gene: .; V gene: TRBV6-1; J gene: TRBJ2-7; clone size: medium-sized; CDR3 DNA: TGTGCCAGCAGTGAGAAGGTCGAGGTAGGCGAGCAGTACTTC; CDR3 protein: CASSEKVEVGEQYF
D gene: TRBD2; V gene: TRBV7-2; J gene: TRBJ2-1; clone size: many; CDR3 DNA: TGTGCCAGCAGCGGCCGCGGCGCGGGAGGTTGGGAGCAGTTCTTC; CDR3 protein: CASSGRGAGGWEQFF
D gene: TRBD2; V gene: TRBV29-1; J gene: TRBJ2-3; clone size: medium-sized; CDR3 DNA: TGCAGCGTTGTCCCTAGCGGGCCTGGCACAGATACGCAGTATTTT; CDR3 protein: CSVVPSGPGTDTQYF
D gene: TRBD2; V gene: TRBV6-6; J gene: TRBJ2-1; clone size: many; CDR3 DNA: TGTGCCAGCAACCTAGAAGCGGGGAGCTCCTACAATGAGCAGTTCTTC; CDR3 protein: CASNLEAGSSYNEQFF
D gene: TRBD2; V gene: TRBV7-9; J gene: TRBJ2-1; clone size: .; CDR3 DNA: TGTGCCAGCCTTAGCGGGGGGGCTGATGAGCAGTTCTTC; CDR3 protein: CASLSGGADEQFF
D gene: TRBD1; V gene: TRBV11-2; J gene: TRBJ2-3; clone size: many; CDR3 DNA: TGTGCCAGCAGCTTACGAATTACAGGGGGCGTCGGCACAGATACGCAGTATTTT; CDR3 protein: CASSLRITGGVGTDTQYF
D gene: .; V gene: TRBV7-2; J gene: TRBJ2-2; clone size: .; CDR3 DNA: TGTGCCAGCAGCTTAAGGTGTTGCGGGGGCTCCGGCACCGGGGAGCTGTTTTTT; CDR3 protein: CASSLRCCGGSGTGELFF
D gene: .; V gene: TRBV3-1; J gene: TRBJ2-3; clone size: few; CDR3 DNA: TGTGCCAGCAGCCAAGGTCGAGGGGGACGGGAGAAAGGGGATGGGCAGTATTTT; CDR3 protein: CASSQGRGGREKGDGQYF
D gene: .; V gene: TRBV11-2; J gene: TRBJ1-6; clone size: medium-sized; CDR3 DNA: TGTGCCAGCAGCTTATGGGGGGATGCCTATAATTCACCCCTCCACTTT; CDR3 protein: CASSLWGDAYNSPLHF
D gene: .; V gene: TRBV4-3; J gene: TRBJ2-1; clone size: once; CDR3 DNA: TGCGCCAGCAGCCCAGATTGGGGGACCAATGAGCAGTTCTTC; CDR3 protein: CASSPDWGTNEQFF
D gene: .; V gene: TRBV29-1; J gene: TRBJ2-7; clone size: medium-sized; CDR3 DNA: TGCAGCGTTGACGGGGATAGATACGAGCAGTACTTC; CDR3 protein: CSVDGDRYEQYF
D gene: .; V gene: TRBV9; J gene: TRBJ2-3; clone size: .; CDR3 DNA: TGTGCCAGCAGCGTAGGTTCCCTGAGCGGTTACACAGATACGCAGTATTTT; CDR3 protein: CASSVGSLSGYTDTQYF
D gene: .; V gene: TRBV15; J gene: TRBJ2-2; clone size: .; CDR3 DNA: TGTGCCACCAGCAGAGATCGAGGGCCCTCCGGGGAGCTGTTTTTT; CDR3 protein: CATSRDRGPSGELFF
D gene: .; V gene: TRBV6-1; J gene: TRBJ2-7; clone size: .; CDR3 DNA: TGTGCCAGCAGGACCGGGACGGTGGCCTACGAGCAGTACTTC; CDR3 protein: CASRTGTVAYEQYF
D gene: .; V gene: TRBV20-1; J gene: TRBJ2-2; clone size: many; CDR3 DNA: TGCAGTGCTAGACACCAGGGGACGGGAGGAAACACCGGGGAGCTGTTTTTT; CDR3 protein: CSARHQGTGGNTGELFF
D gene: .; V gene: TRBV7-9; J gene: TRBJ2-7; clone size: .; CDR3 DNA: TGTGCCAGCAGCTTAGAGGTAGACGAGCAGTACTTC; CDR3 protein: CASSLEVDEQYF
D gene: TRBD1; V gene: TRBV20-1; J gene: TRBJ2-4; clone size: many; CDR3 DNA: TGCAGTGCCCTGGACAGGGGAAAAGCCAAAAACATTCAGTACTTC; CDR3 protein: CSALDRGKAKNIQYF
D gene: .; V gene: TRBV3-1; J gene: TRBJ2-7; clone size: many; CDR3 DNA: TGTGCCAGCAGCCAGGCCGTCTCCTCCTACGAGCAGTACTTC; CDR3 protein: CASSQAVSSYEQYF
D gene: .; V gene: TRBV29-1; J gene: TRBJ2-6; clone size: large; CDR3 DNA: TGCAGCGTTGCCCCAGGGAGCTCTGGGGCCAACGTCCTGACTTTC; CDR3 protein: CSVAPGSSGANVLTF
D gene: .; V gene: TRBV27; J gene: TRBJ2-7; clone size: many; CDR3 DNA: TGTGCCAGCAATAAGAAGGGAGTACTGTACGAGCAGTACTTC; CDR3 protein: CASNKKGVLYEQYF
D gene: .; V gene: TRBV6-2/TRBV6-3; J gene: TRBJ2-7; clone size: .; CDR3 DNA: TGTGCCAGCAAGTATTCCGGGACTGTCTACGAGCAGTACTTC; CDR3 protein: CASKYSGTVYEQYF
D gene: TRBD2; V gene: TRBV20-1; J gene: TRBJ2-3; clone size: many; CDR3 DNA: TGCAGTGGCTCACTAGCGGGAGGGCCCACAGATACGCAGTATTTT; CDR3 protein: CSGSLAGGPTDTQYF
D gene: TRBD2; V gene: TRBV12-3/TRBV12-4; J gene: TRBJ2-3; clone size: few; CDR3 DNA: TGTGCCAGCAGTCCCGACTGGGGAGGGGCAGATACGCAGTATTTT; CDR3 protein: CASSPDWGGADTQYF
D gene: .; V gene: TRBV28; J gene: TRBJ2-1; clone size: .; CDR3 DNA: TGTGCCAGTGGGCTAGGGTTCTCGGGTGAGCAGTTCTTC; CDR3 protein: CASGLGFSGEQFF
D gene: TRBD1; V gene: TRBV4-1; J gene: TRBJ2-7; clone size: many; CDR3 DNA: TGCGCCAGCAGCCAAGGGACAGGGGAAACCTACGAGCAGTACTTC; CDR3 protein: CASSQGTGETYEQYF
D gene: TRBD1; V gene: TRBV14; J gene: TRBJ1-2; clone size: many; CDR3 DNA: TGTGCCAGCAGCCAAAAGGGTACAGGGGGCATCTATGGCTACACCTTC; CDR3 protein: CASSQKGTGGIYGYTF
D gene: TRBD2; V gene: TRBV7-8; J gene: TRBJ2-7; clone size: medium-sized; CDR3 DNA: TGTGCCAGCAGCTTATCGGTTAGCGGGGTGACACAGTACTTC; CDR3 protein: CASSLSVSGVTQYF
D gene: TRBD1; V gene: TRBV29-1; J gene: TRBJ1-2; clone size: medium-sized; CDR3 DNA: TGCAGCGTTGTGGGACAGGGGGCGATCGGCTACACCTTC; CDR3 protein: CSVVGQGAIGYTF
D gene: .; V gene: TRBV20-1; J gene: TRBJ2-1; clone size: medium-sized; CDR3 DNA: TGCAGTGCAACGCATCCGGGACACTCGCTCTCCTACAATGAGCAGTTCTTC; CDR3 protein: CSATHPGHSLSYNEQFF
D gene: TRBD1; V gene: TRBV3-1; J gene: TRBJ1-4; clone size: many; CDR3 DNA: TGTGCCAGCAGCCCCTTGACAGGGAAAGGGGAAAAACTGTTTTTT; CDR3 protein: CASSPLTGKGEKLFF
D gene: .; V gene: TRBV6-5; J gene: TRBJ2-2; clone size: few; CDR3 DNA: TGTGCCAGCGCAGGCCCGAACACCGGGGAGCTGTTTTTT; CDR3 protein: CASAGPNTGELFF
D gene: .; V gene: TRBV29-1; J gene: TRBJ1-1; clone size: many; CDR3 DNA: TGCAGCGTTGTCCTTCTGCGCACTGAAGCTTTCTTT; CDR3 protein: CSVVLLRTEAFF
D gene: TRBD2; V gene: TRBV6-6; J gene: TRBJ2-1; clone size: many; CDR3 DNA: TGTGCCAGCAGTGCGGAGCTAGCGGGAGCGGGGAATGAGCAGTTCTTC; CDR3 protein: CASSAELAGAGNEQFF
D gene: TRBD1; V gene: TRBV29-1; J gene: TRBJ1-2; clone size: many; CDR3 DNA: TGCAGCGTTGAAGGGACAGGGGGCGTTGGCTACACCTTC; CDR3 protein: CSVEGTGGVGYTF
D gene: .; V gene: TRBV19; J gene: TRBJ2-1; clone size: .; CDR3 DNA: TGTGCCAGTAGTATCGACTTCAGCTCCTACAATGAGCAGTTCTTC; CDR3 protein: CASSIDFSSYNEQFF
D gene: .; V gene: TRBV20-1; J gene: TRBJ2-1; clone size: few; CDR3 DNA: TGCAGTGCTGCACAGGCTAACCGCTACAATGAGCAGTTCTTC; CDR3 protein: CSAAQANRYNEQFF
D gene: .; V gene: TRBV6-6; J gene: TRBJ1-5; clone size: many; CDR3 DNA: TGTGCCAGCATCCTCAACACGAATCAGCCCCAGCATTTT; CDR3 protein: CASILNTNQPQHF
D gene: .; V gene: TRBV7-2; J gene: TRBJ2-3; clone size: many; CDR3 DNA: TGTGCCAGCAGCTTAGCGCCGGGACCCCTGGATACGCAGTATTTT; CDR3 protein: CASSLAPGPLDTQYF
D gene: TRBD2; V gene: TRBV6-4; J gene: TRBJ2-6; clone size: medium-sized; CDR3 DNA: TGTGCCAGCAGTGACGGGACTAACTCTGGGGCCAACGTCCTGACTTTC; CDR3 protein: CASSDGTNSGANVLTF
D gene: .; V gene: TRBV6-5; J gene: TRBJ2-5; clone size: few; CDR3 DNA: TGTGCCAGCAGTGGTCTGGGGTCTGTCCAAGAGACCCAGTACTTC; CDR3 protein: CASSGLGSVQETQYF
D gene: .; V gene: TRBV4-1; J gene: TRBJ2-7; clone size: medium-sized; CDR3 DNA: TGCGCCAGCAGCCCCGGCAAGGACTCCTACGAGCAGTACTTC; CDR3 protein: CASSPGKDSYEQYF
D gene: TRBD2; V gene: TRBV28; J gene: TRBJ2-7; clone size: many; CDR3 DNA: TGTGCCAGCAGTCCGCGACTAGCGGACGAGCAGTACTTC; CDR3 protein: CASSPRLADEQYF
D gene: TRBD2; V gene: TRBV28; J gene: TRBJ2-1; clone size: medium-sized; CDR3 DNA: TGTGCCAGCAGTATGCTAGCGGGGGGGGTCGATGAGCAGTTCTTC; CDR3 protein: CASSMLAGGVDEQFF